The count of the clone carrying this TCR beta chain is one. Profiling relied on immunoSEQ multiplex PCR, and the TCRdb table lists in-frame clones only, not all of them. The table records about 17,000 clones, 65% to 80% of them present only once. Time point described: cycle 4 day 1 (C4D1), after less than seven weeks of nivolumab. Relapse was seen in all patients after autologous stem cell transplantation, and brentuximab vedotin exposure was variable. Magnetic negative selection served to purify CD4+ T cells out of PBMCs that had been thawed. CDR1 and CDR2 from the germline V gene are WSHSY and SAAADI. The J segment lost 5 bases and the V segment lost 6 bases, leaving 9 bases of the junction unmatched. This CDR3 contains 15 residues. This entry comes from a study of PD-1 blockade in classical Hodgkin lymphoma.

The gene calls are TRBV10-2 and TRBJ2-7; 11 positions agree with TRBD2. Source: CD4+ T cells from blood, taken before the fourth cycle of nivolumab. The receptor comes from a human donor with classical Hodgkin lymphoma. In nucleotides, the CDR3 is TGCGCCAGCAGGGAAATAGCGGGAGGGCCGGACGAGCAGTACTTC. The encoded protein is CASREIAGGPDEQYF.